This T cell receptor beta chain was profiled in a study of regulatory T cells in long-lasting Graves disease. Overall study: The study enrolled newly diagnosed Graves' patients on antithyroid drugs under 3 months.

CDR3 length: 13 amino acids. CDR1 is KGHSH, CDR2 LQKENI, per germline. Trimming left V 2 bases short and J 6 bases short, with 8 bases between. Building the TCR beta libraries relied on iRepertoire HTBI primers, and CDR3 regions underwent Arm-PCR. Via MiXCR, TCRdb re-called the multiplex PCR reads, giving one row per CDR3 protein. The sample lists 360,000 or so distinct CDR3 sequences; approximately 15% were seen once. The sample holds many counts of this clonotype. Its matching antigen is unknown. Study results and limitations: The persistent group shared around 2,700 public clonotypes, more than the approximately 880 shared by new patients.

Time point: newly diagnosed GD, antithyroid drugs for less than 3 months. Generation of the TCR library employed RNA extracted from PBMCs. This sample was also put to use in a study of T cells in Graves' hyperthyroidism and ophthalmopathy. That work adds: HTBI primers were the set used in a first-round RT-PCR of the TCR CDR3. Appearing also in blood were most of the thyroid clonotypes expanded above 0.001.

The V call is TRBV18, the J call TRBJ1-5; TRBD1 might be the D (5 bases). The specimen comprised peripheral blood mononuclear cells (PBMCs), sampled at new diagnosis, from a patient treated with antithyroid drugs. The sequence derives from a man aged 35 to 55 with Graves disease. CDR3 in DNA: TGTGCCAGCTCACCAGGGGCGAGTCAGCCCCAGCATTTT. It specifies CASSPGASQPQHF. Drawing the rest from reference TRBV18 and TRBJ1-5, the complete variable domain is NAGVMQNPRHLVRRRGQEARLRCSPMKGHSHVYWYRQLPEEGLKFMVYLQKENIIDESGMPKERFSAEFPKEGPSILRIQQVVRGDSAAYFCASSPGASQPQHFGDGTRLSIL.